This T cell receptor beta chain is drawn from a study of T cells in Graves' hyperthyroidism and ophthalmopathy. Regions amplified from RNA transcripts were the TCR beta CDR3 regions. TCR CDR3 regions were first amplified by RT-PCR with HTBI primers. TCRdb re-derived calls from the multiplex PCR reads in MiXCR, one entry per CDR3 protein. The sample consists of about 210,000 distinct CDR3 sequences, 17% of them appearing once. Each patient was aged 18 to 65 and had newly diagnosed hyperthyroidism of under 2 months' duration. Diagnostic decisions used clinical symptoms, serum thyroxine and TRAb, thyroid ultrasound and orbital computed tomography. The study, taken as a whole, reports: Blood also contained most expanded thyroid clonotypes above 0.001.

There are 18 residues in the CDR3. Germline V gene sequence: CDR1 DFQATT, CDR2 SNEGSKA (reference sequence). V shed 0 bases and J 3 bases; nucleotides not matched to a gene: 13. Notes on this clonotype: What it binds is unknown.

The chain couples TRBV20-1 to TRBJ2-1; 8 nucleotides align to TRBD2. Source material: blood. The source of this sequence is a man aged 45-65 years with Graves' hyperthyroidism. This chain's CDR3 is CSARDHRGSGAFYNEQFF. The DNA for the CDR3 is TGCAGTGCTAGAGATCACCGGGGTAGCGGGGCCTTCTACAATGAGCAGTTCTTC.